This T cell receptor beta chain was identified in a study of graft-versus-host responses after intestinal transplantation. Germline CDR1 SGHTA, CDR2 FQGNSA. Trimming left V 5 bases short and J 5 bases short, with 13 bases between. This CDR3 comprises 13 residues. TCRdb keeps only in-frame clones here, not all; method: immunoSEQ multiplex PCR. The data show 130,000 to 150,000 clones, about nine tenths seen once. Turning to this clone: The antigen is unknown.

The chain joins TRBV7-2 to TRBJ2-7; the D is unclear. This TCR was sampled from a human donor who received an intestinal transplant. Material: unstimulated CD4+ T cells sorted from spleen or lymph node cells, obtained before intestinal transplant. The CDR3 region is CASSIVPENEQYF. CDR3 nucleotides: TGTGCCAGCAGCATCGTCCCCGAGAACGAGCAGTACTTC.